The 16 T cell receptor beta chains presented below share a single source sample, sequenced in a study of T cells in Graves' hyperthyroidism and ophthalmopathy. RNA transcripts were the template for amplifying TCR beta CDR3 regions. The primer set for the first-round RT-PCR of the TCR CDR3 was HTBI. TCRdb ran MiXCR on the multiplex PCR reads and lists one entry per CDR3 protein. The sample consists of hundreds of thousands of distinct CDR3 sequences, roughly 20% of them appearing once. Material: blood. These receptors all come from a man aged 25 to 45 with Graves' ophthalmopathy.

The rearrangement joins TRBV6-2 or TRBV6-3 to TRBJ2-5; D is unclear. The V end lost 2 bases, the J end lost 5 bases, and 15 bases lay between the germline ends. Per germline, CDR1 MNHEY and CDR2 SVGEGT. The CDR3 covers 15 residues. The CDR3 loop reads CASSYPRPKAETQYF. CDR3 DNA: TGTGCCAGCAGTTACCCCCGGCCAAAAGCGGAGACCCAGTACTTC.

The chain has TRBV28 and TRBJ2-5, with D possibly being TRBD1 or TRBD2 (6 bases each). The CDR3 is 15 residues long. V lost 6 bases, J lost 1 base, and 15 bases lay in between. CDR1 MDHEN and CDR2 SYDVKM come from the germline V gene. CDR3 DNA: TGTGCCAGCAGAGGCCCCGGGGGCCTCCAAGAGACCCAGTACTTC. It is translated as CASRGPGGLQETQYF.

This clonotype was seen at least ten times. The chain combines TRBV6-1 with TRBJ2-7; D not certain. CDR3 length: 14 residues. V lost 10 bases and J 2 bases, leaving 18 bases between the germline ends. The germline V gene has CDR1 MNHNS and CDR2 SASEGT. CDR3 bases: TGTGCCATCCTGAGAGCCACTTACACCTACGAGCAGTACTTC. Translated, it gives CAILRATYTYEQYF.

The chain employs TRBV5-1 and TRBJ1-2; D uncertain. Trimming cost V 0 bases and J 4 bases, with 10 bases left between them. The CDR3 totals 14 residues. Germline lookup yields CDR1 SGHRS and CDR2 YFSETQ. CDR3 sequence: CASSLEATGYGYTF. The CDR3 region has the DNA TGCGCCAGCAGCTTGGAGGCGACCGGCTATGGCTACACCTTC.

This clonotype occurred a few times. The chain carries TRBV19 and TRBJ2-2, with 9 bases aligning to TRBD2. V lost 6 bases and J lost 6; bases outside the gene matches: 11. This CDR3 is 16 amino acids long. Germline assignment: CDR1 LNHDA and CDR2 SQIVND (reference sequence). CDR3 DNA sequence: TGTGCCAGTAGCCCACTATCGGCGGGAGGGCCCGGGGAGCTGTTTTTT. Protein: CASSPLSAGGPGELFF. The complete variable domain, with remaining parts taken from reference TRBV19 and TRBJ2-2, reads DGGITQSPKYLFRKEGQNVTLSCEQNLNHDAMYWYRQDPGQGLRLIYYSQIVNDFQKGDIAEGYSVSREKKESFPLTVTSAQKNPTAFYLCASSPLSAGGPGELFFGEGSRLTVL.

This clonotype occurred many times. The V call is TRBV12-3 or TRBV12-4, the J call TRBJ2-1; 7 positions match TRBD2. This CDR3 contains 14 residues. V dropped 7 bases and J dropped 6; count of bases not matched to a gene: 9. The CDR3 protein is CASNLLANLNEQFF. CDR3 DNA: TGTGCCAGCAACCTACTAGCGAATCTCAATGAGCAGTTCTTC.

V is TRBV20-1 and J is TRBJ1-5; TRBD1 is a possible D gene (5 bases). Trimming removed 5 bases at V and 6 bases at J, with 14 bases between. This CDR3 is 13 amino acids long. Germline V gives CDR1 DFQATT, CDR2 SNEGSKA (reference sequence). CDR3: CSALRGVGQPQHF. CDR3 nucleotide sequence: TGCAGTGCTTTGAGAGGGGTTGGTCAGCCCCAGCATTTT.

The chain uses TRBV5-4 and TRBJ1-6; 8 bases map to TRBD1. Per the germline V gene, CDR1 is SGHNT and CDR2 is YYREEE (reference sequence). The V gene end was trimmed by 5 bases and the J gene end by 5 bases; junction bases not matched to a gene: 6. The CDR3 length is 15 residues. CDR3 bases: TGTGCCAGCAGAACGACAGGGGCAAATAATTCACCCCTCCACTTT. It is translated as CASRTTGANNSPLHF. Based on the CDR3 plus reference TRBV5-4 and TRBJ1-6, the full variable domain is ETGVTQSPTHLIKTRGQQVTLRCSSQSGHNTVSWYQQALGQGPQFIFQYYREEENGRGNFPPRFSGLQFPNYSSELNVNALELDDSALYLCASRTTGANNSPLHFGNGTRLTVT.

Regarding this clonotype: This may come from a read error, since a much larger clone is one base off. This chain links TRBV7-9 with TRBJ1-2; 11 bases align to TRBD1. Germline V CDR1 and CDR2: SEHNR, FQNEAQ (reference sequence). The CDR3 consists of 14 residues. J was trimmed by 7 bases and V by 4 bases; bases with no gene match: 5. As DNA, the CDR3 is TGTGCCAGCAGCTCCGGACAGGGGGCGTGTGGCTACACCTTC. It encodes CASSSGQGACGYTF. Combining the CDR3 with reference TRBV7-9 and TRBJ1-2 gives the whole variable domain DTGVSQNPRHKITKRGQNVTFRCDPISEHNRLYWYRQTLGQGPEFLTYFQNEAQLEKSRLLSDRFSAERPKGSFSTLEIQRTEQGDSAMYLCASSSGQGACGYTFGSGTRLTVV.

The chain recombines TRBV27 with TRBJ2-7; no firm D call. V lost 5 bases, J lost 1 base, and 15 bases lay in between. The CDR3 sequence is 15 residues long. Germline V lookup: CDR1 MNHEY, CDR2 SMNVEV (reference sequence). The CDR3 DNA follows: TGTGCCAGCAGTCCCCCGGACGGGCGATCCTACGAGCAGTACTTC. Its protein product is CASSPPDGRSYEQYF.

The CDR3 loop reads CASSLAGGDSYEQYF. The CDR3 nucleotides are TGTGCCAGCAGCTTGGCAGGGGGCGACTCCTACGAGCAGTACTTC. The rearrangement joins TRBV5-5 to TRBJ2-7; 8 bases align to TRBD1. With 0 bases clipped from V and 0 bases from J, the junction kept 2 bases outside the gene matches. Germline values: CDR1 SGHKS, CDR2 YYEKEE (reference sequence). The CDR3 sequence is 15 residues long. The variable domain in full, completed from reference TRBV5-5 and TRBJ2-7, reads DAGVTQSPTHLIKTRGQQVTLRCSPISGHKSVSWYQQVLGQGPQFIFQYYEKEERGRGNFPDRFSARQFPNYSSELNVNALLLGDSALYLCASSLAGGDSYEQYFGPGTRLTVT.

The rearrangement links TRBV6-1 to TRBJ1-5; D is perhaps TRBD1 (5 bases). CDR1 and CDR2 from the germline V gene are MNHNS and SASEGT. The CDR3 covers 19 residues. Deletions cut 6 bases from V and 0 bases from J, with 24 bases between. The CDR3 is CASSVTTGRAIHSNQPQHF. The CDR3 DNA is TGTGCCAGCAGCGTTACTACGGGACGGGCGATACATAGCAATCAGCCCCAGCATTTT.

Many counts were recorded for this clonotype. The V call is TRBV7-2, the J call TRBJ2-2; 9 bases match TRBD2. The germline V gene has CDR1 SGHTA and CDR2 FQGNSA. The ends lost 3 bases at V and 0 bases at J; junction bases unmatched: 5. The CDR3 spans 17 residues. Here the CDR3 reads CASSFFAGGPNTGELFF. The DNA for the CDR3 is TGTGCCAGCAGCTTTTTTGCGGGAGGGCCGAACACCGGGGAGCTGTTTTTT. The full variable domain, completed using reference TRBV7-2 and TRBJ2-2, is GAGVSQSPSNKVTEKGKDVELRCDPISGHTALYWYRQSLGQGLEFLIYFQGNSAPDKSGLPSDRFSAERTGGSVSTLTIQRTQQEDSAVYLCASSFFAGGPNTGELFFGEGSRLTVL.

This clonotype was counted once. The germline gene is not matched at one end of the junction; a read error may be the cause. This rearrangement joins TRBV5-1 to TRBJ2-1, with 9 bases that match TRBD2. This CDR3 region has 15 residues. Germline CDR1 and CDR2: SGHRS and YFSETQ. Written as DNA, the CDR3 is TGCGCCAGCAGATCCACCGGGACTAGCTACGATGAGCAATTCTTC. The encoded protein is CASRSTGTSYDEQFF. Drawing the rest from reference TRBV5-1 and TRBJ2-1, the complete variable domain is KAGVTQTPRYLIKTRGQQVTLSCSPISGHRSVSWYQQTPGQGLQFLFEYFSETQRNKGNFPGRFSGRQFSNSRSEMNVSTLELGDSALYLCASRSTGTSYDEQFFGPGTRLTVL.

This clonotype was detected ten times or more. The rearrangement links TRBV6-1 to TRBJ2-3, with 7 bases fitting TRBD2. Germline CDR1 is MNHNS and CDR2 is SASEGT. Trimming removed 6 bases from V and 6 bases from J; junction bases left unmatched: 6. CDR3 size: 13 residues. In DNA form, the CDR3 reads TGTGCCAGCAGCGACGTGGGGGGGGATACGCAGTATTTT. This codes for CASSDVGGDTQYF.

This clonotype appeared many times. The chain is built from TRBV28 and TRBJ1-1; 9 bases are a match to TRBD1. J lost 6 bases, V lost 5 bases, and 7 bases had no gene match. CDR3 size: 14 residues. Germline V gives CDR1 MDHEN, CDR2 SYDVKM. The CDR3 sequence is CASSDRGGGSEAFF. The CDR3 region has the DNA TGTGCCAGCAGTGACAGGGGGGGGGGCTCTGAAGCTTTCTTT.